This TCR beta chain emerged from a study of cytomegalovirus exposure and HLA in healthy donors (dated 2017 in TCRdb). In the study overall: In an earlier analysis of 550 to 750 of the donors, 250 to 350 Gb of sequence data and 117 million unique TCR beta sequences from approximately 180 million T cells were reported. Roughly 300 gigabases of sequencing data and tens of millions of unique TCR sequences were included in an early release covering roughly 700 HLA-typed donors. Among the roughly 400 genotyped donors, more than 70% belonged to the genetic ancestry cluster associated with self-reported Caucasian donors. The aim of the study was to test whether cataloging public T cell receptors could identify signatures of past pathogen exposure. Using immunosequencing, the study profiled T cell repertoires from 666 subjects and related those repertoires to cytomegalovirus serostatus. Along with the approximately 700-subject first cohort, a separate validation cohort of over a hundred different subjects was used. The study combined high-throughput TCR immunosequencing, statistical association of individual TCRs with disease status, and machine learning to predict cytomegalovirus infection status. A later analysis re-examined previously published TCR beta repertoires from roughly 650 donors and added high-resolution HLA genotyping to investigate patterns of TCR occurrence. Rather than using new phenotypic data, the later analysis identified candidate immune exposures from TCR beta sequences and from how often those sequences occurred across donors. To decide whether each TCR beta V gene segment behaved as functional or pseudogenic, an earlier analysis of some 580 of the donors relied on high-throughput TCR beta sequencing. Donor age, sex, ethnicity and CMV serostatus were compiled together with the repertoire data. A later genetic analysis used genome-wide SNP genotypes for about 60% of the 666 donors, treating that subset as a discovery cohort. Every discovery cohort repertoire had been produced on one sequencing platform. Both class I and class II loci were covered by HLA typing, at four-digit resolution. The number of donors typed differed by locus, with about 629-630 for A, B, C, DRB1 and DQB1, roughly 520 for DQA1, about 610 for DPA1, and some 450 for DPB1. Roughly 5 DR-DQ haplotypes were treated as single units for association and clustering because of strong linkage in the cohort. On average, 235,054 unique TCR beta nucleotide sequences were sequenced per donor among some 420 genotyped donors of the cohort, with roughly a sixth of those sequences being non-productive.

Library construction relied on the immunoSEQ multiplex PCR assay. For the multiplex PCR, a mixture combining 60 forward primers for TCR Vbeta segments and 13 reverse primers for TCR Jbeta segments was used. The CDR3 region of rearranged TCR beta genes was amplified from genomic DNA by a multiplex PCR assay. The amplified TCR beta libraries were sequenced on the Illumina HiSeq System as 87-base-pair reads. For the original study's pipeline: Across the 666 repertoires, a later analysis counted tens of millions of unique TCR beta chains, around 11 million of which were shared by at least two donors. Raw reads were error-corrected and collapsed into unique sequences with a nearest-neighbor algorithm that merged closely related sequences to remove PCR and sequencing errors. CDR3 sequences were aligned to IMGT reference sequences to assign V, D and J gene segments. For a sequence to be retained, a match of at least six nucleotides to both a V gene segment and a J gene segment was required. A rearrangement counted as productive if the CDR3 had no stop codons and remained in frame with V and J, and every other rearrangement counted as non-productive. Following IMGT convention, CDR3 was defined as the stretch from the second conserved V-encoded cysteine to the conserved J-encoded phenylalanine. The earlier analysis of more than 450 of the donors excluded sequences that lacked an unambiguous match to a single V gene segment. In an earlier analysis of approximately 590 of the donors, V segments were called functional above 56.7% productive rearrangements and were called segregating when the between-donor standard deviation exceeded 5%. A statistical classification framework was built to diagnose cytomegalovirus status from the catalog of TCR beta chain sequences. V and J gene assignment, in a later analysis, came from comparing TCR nucleotide sequences with IMGT/GENE-DB human TR gene sequences. A later analysis assigned CDR3 sequences and most-parsimonious VDJ recombination scenarios with the TCRdist pipeline. In a later analysis, each TCR beta chain was defined by its CDR3 amino acid sequence together with its V-gene family, and reads without a unique V-gene family were excluded. To address suspected cross-contamination and a sequencing artifact, a later analysis removed around 600 highly shared, low-generation-probability nucleotide sequences. A later analysis calculated a clonal expansion index for each public chain from normalized within-repertoire ranks of inferred template counts. In a later analysis, generation probabilities were computed with a VDJ recombination model fitted to out-of-frame rearrangements, and the resulting probabilities were checked against IGoR. In a later analysis, TCR-TCR, TCR-HLA and TCR-CMV co-occurrence was scored with hypergeometric tests, and a repertoire-size bias correction was applied to TCR pairs. To estimate false discovery rates, a later analysis permuted the HLA or CMV assignments 20 times. In a later analysis, co-occurring TCRs were grouped with DBSCAN, and TCRdist sequence similarity was added when clustering was performed within HLA-allele-positive subsets. Co-occurrence clustering excluded repertoires with fewer than 30,000 or more than 120,000 public chains, plus five with anomalous nucleotide sharing. This is the immuneACCESS table as TCRdb keeps it, with only in-frame sequences that have V and J called. A part of the clones is gone; compared with another copy, unresolved V genes explain less than half, and the rest is unexplained. Clonal size and the V and J genes are those of that table, whereas D and trimming came from the DNA. This sample has 150,000 to 200,000 clones in its table, and approximately 78% of those were observed once. The ten largest clones add up to 13% of the sample.

Paper-wide results and their limitations: Most TCR sequences were observed very rarely across donors, whereas some public TCRs were present in many individuals. A later analysis reported that several top co-occurrence clusters appeared linked to parvovirus B19, influenza, CMV and Epstein-Barr virus. According to a later analysis, most CMV-associated TCR beta chains appeared to be HLA-restricted, and the HLA associations seemed to be driven largely by CMV exposure. In both the original and validation cohorts, the classifier was reported to diagnose cytomegalovirus status with high specificity and sensitivity. A few of the identified cytomegalovirus-associated TCR beta chains were confirmed in vitro to be specific for cytomegalovirus antigens. The study listed approximately 150 TCR beta chains as associated with cytomegalovirus. For the cohort, immune exposure information was limited to CMV serostatus. The cohort was sequenced for TCR beta chains only, and without alpha or paired-chain data the features that could be detected were limited. The presence/absence analyses assumed that sequencing depth was roughly uniform across donors, and that assumption may not be true. Linkage disequilibrium might explain the correlated functional status among segregating V segments, but an unknown experimental factor could not be ruled out. HLA typing was unavailable for some donors at each locus, so association tests used only the typed subset. An association between a missense DCLRE1C variant and V-gene and J-gene trimming of TCR beta chains was found in a later genetic analysis and replicated in an independent cohort. A later analysis found that TCR association rates varied across HLA loci, with DRB1 alleles showing the most associated TCRs and HLA-C alleles the fewest. A further reported finding was that TCR beta sequences accurately predicted the HLA-A and HLA-B alleles for most subjects in the first cohort. Assigning TCR associations to individual alleles was difficult when HLA alleles, especially DR and DQ, strongly co-occurred. In a later genetic analysis, fewer N-insertions in productive TCRs were reported among donors in an Asian-associated ancestry cluster than the 666-donor mean. Some 16 rarely observed V segments, including chromosome 9 orphons, were excluded from the earlier analysis of a few hundred of the donors because counts were too low. In an earlier analysis of about 550 of the donors, most TCR beta V segments were observed in productive rearrangements about 87% or about 30% of the time, broadly matching IMGT annotations. A cluster of highly shared sequence variants was judged likely to be a technical artifact of the sequencing pipeline. According to the authors, the approach could potentially be generalized to other disease states and immunological phenotypes. At a false discovery rate of 0.05, a later analysis linked approximately 18,000 TCR beta sequences to specific HLA alleles. In a later analysis, HLA-associated TCR beta chains showed more clonal expansion and lower generation probabilities than non-associated chains that were equally common. The 87-base-pair reads could not distinguish some IMGT-functional V segments, including TRBV6-2 and TRBV6-3, so those segments were excluded.

The sample holds one count of this clone. The clone's antigen remains unknown. Base-call qualities are not available, and no considerably larger clone is one nucleotide away. V has 5 bases trimmed and J has 2 bases trimmed; junction bases matching no gene number 7. Sequences SGHNT (CDR1) and YENEEA (CDR2) are obtained from the germline V gene. From the cysteine up to the phenylalanine, the CDR3 has a length of 15 residues. Only the CDR3 part of the read is kept: 45 bases, read in frame from the first base. The cohort comprised around 700 healthy bone marrow donors. At the time of sampling, all cohort members were nominally healthy, though unrecorded immune exposures were likely present. The donor was CMV seropositive and was included in the group of 250 to 300 seropositive cohort members. A peripheral blood sample was collected from each donor, and TCR beta sequencing was performed on peripheral blood mononuclear cells. The Qiagen DNeasy Blood Extraction Kit was used to extract genomic DNA from the blood cell samples.

The chain is encoded by TRBV11-3 joined to TRBJ2-3; 7 bases in between match TRBD2. The specimen was PBMCs. The TCR comes from a woman between 45 and 60 years old in good health and CMV-seropositive. The CDR3 reads CASSQRAGYTDTQYF. In nucleotides, the sequence is TGTGCCAGCAGCCAGAGAGCGGGGTACACAGATACGCAGTATTTT.